The T cell receptor beta chain under discussion was sequenced for a study of response to subunit inactivated influenza vaccine. Each CDR3 protein is one row after TCRdb ran MiXCR on the RT-PCR reads. The sample lists some 520,000 distinct CDR3 sequences; 16% were seen once. The CDR3 length is 16 residues. V dropped 4 bases and J dropped 5; count of bases not matched to a gene: 9. In germline, CDR1 is LGHDT, CDR2 YNNKEL (reference sequence). Study-wide results and limits: It was suggested by the authors that few new T cells are recruited by each seasonal influenza vaccination.

This clonotype was detected a few times. Its antigen is still unknown. The source material was CD4+ T cells sorted from PBMCs, sampled about 24 months after vaccination. This chain connects TRBV3-1 to TRBJ2-3; 10 bases are a match to TRBD2. This TCR derives from a man between 50 and 69 years old who received an inactivated influenza vaccine. Here the CDR3 DNA reads TGTGCCAGCAGCCTTACCAGCGGGGGGGCCGGAGATACGCAGTATTTT. Protein sequence: CASSLTSGGAGDTQYF.